The table lists the clone carrying this T cell receptor (beta chain) with a few counts. The participants were between roughly 18 and 89 years old and came from under 25 US areas. Participants reported their clinical history, and cohort assignment relied on those reports. The ends lost 5 bases at V and 2 bases at J; junction bases unmatched: 6. Germline V gene sequence: CDR1 SGHTA, CDR2 FQGNSA. This CDR3 spans 15 amino acids. The data belong to a study of blood T cell repertoires in COVID-19. Source study methods: Researchers report that nucleated cell counts were estimated from reference gene primer amplification. Sequencing used immunoSEQ multiplex PCR; TCRdb keeps in-frame clones, though not all of them. Clone size and the V and J calls come from that table; the DNA yielded D and trimming. The repertoire holds under 300,000 clones, just over 90% seen once, with under 3% in the top ten.

The chain combines TRBV7-2 with TRBJ2-1; 7 bases fit TRBD2. Material for sequencing was PBMCs or T cells enriched from blood (not recorded which). This TCR came from a woman aged 40 to 49 with acute COVID-19. The CDR3 sequence is CASSQTSDTYNEQFF. The CDR3 DNA reads as TGTGCCAGCAGCCAAACTAGCGATACCTACAATGAGCAGTTCTTC.